Reported below is one T cell receptor (beta chain). Its antigen is unidentified. Alopecia areata patients provided lesional scalp punch biopsies and peripheral blood. These data are taken from a study of CD8+ T cells in alopecia areata. General study results and limits: Clonality in lesional scalp, especially alopecia totalis/universalis, exceeded that of normal scalp. Against the mouse data, patients shared TCRs less clearly, possibly for HLA reasons.

This CDR3 is 19 amino acids long. The germline gives CDR1 SGHDT, CDR2 YYEEEE. V was clipped by 0 bases and J by 3 bases; unmatched bases: 15. Extracted from the samples, RNA was reverse transcribed into cDNA to serve as the sequencing template. Some clones are missing from TCRdb's copy, which holds only in-frame ones; the method was immunoSEQ multiplex PCR. The data contain approximately 99,000 clones, 50% to 60% of them seen just once; the ten biggest clones take up roughly 25%. Specimen: NKG2D-low CD8+ T cells sorted from blood. The source is a human donor with alopecia areata. J is TRBJ1-1 and V is TRBV5-6; 9 nucleotides align to TRBD1. The CDR3 loop is CASSLGGLTGGDRDTEAFF. CDR3 DNA: TGTGCCAGCAGCTTGGGAGGATTGACAGGGGGAGATCGGGACACTGAAGCTTTCTTT. Full variable domain (rest looked up from reference TRBV5-6 and TRBJ1-1): DAGVTQSPTHLIKTRGQQVTLRCSPKSGHDTVSWYQQALGQGPQFIFQYYEEEERQRGNFPDRFSGHQFPNYSSELNVNALLLGDSALYLCASSLGGLTGGDRDTEAFFGQGTRLTVV.